One sample yielded the 26 T cell receptor beta chains listed below, sequenced in a study of T-cell reconstitution after alpha-beta-depleted transplantation in children. Molecular barcoding with unique molecular identifiers was used for the TCRbeta library. TCRdb re-analysed the PCR reads in MiXCR, keeping a single row per CDR3 protein. The profile shows about 870,000 distinct CDR3 sequences, less than 20% of them singletons. Sequencing was performed on PBMCs, mostly from graft donor cells, taken 360 days after TCRalphabeta/CD19-depleted stem cell transplant. These receptors came from a male patient between 5 and 17 years old who had a stem cell transplant for acute lymphoblastic leukemia, so the T cells may come from the graft donor.

The CDR3 here is CASKRWEGYNEQFF. CDR3 nucleotide sequence: TGCGCCAGCAAAAGGTGGGAGGGCTACAATGAGCAGTTCTTC. The chain combines TRBV5-1 with TRBJ2-1; the match to TRBD2 covers 7 bases. Looked up from germline, CDR1 is SGHRS and CDR2 is YFSETQ. V was pared by 6 bases and J by 3 bases, with 6 bases of the junction left unmatched. The CDR3 covers 14 residues. The full variable domain, completed using reference TRBV5-1 and TRBJ2-1, is KAGVTQTPRYLIKTRGQQVTLSCSPISGHRSVSWYQQTPGQGLQFLFEYFSETQRNKGNFPGRFSGRQFSNSRSEMNVSTLELGDSALYLCASKRWEGYNEQFFGPGTRLTVL.

The chain uses TRBV5-5 and TRBJ2-7; 11 bases agree with TRBD1. The germline CDR1 and CDR2 sequences are SGHKS and YYEKEE (reference sequence). J lost 4 bases, V lost 3 bases, and 3 bases had no gene match. The CDR3 is 14 residues long. CDR3 bases: TGTGCCAGCAGCTGGGGACAGGGGGAATACGAGCAGTACTTC. It yields the protein CASSWGQGEYEQYF. Full variable domain (remainder filled in from reference TRBV5-5 and TRBJ2-7): DAGVTQSPTHLIKTRGQQVTLRCSPISGHKSVSWYQQVLGQGPQFIFQYYEKEERGRGNFPDRFSARQFPNYSSELNVNALLLGDSALYLCASSWGQGEYEQYFGPGTRLTVT.

The chain combines TRBV7-2 with TRBJ2-2, with D maybe TRBD2 (5 bases). V lost 2 bases, J lost 6 bases, and 13 bases lay in between. The CDR3 is 15 amino acids. The germline V gene encodes CDR1 SGHTA and CDR2 FQGNSA. DNA of the CDR3: TGTGCCAGCAGCTTACGAGGGTATTATGCCGGGGAGCTGTTTTTT. It yields the protein CASSLRGYYAGELFF.

Only a few counts were recorded for this clonotype. This chain links TRBV4-2 with TRBJ2-7; 7 bases fit TRBD1. In germline, CDR1 is LGHNA, CDR2 YNFKEQ. The trim removed 2 bases at V and 1 base at J, leaving 8 bases unmatched. This CDR3 comprises 16 residues. The CDR3 here is CASSQIGQVGSYEQYF. CDR3 sequence (DNA): TGTGCCAGCAGCCAAATCGGACAGGTTGGGTCCTACGAGCAGTACTTC.

The chain has TRBV11-2 and TRBJ2-3; TRBD2 agrees at 9 bases. The CDR3 consists of 19 residues. Per germline, CDR1 SGHAT and CDR2 FQNNGV. The V segment lost 1 base and the J segment 2 bases; nucleotides outside the gene matches: 13. This CDR3 is CASSLVPPFSGSVTDTQYF. CDR3 sequence (DNA): TGTGCCAGCAGCTTAGTTCCTCCCTTTAGCGGGAGCGTCACAGATACGCAGTATTTT.

This clonotype was counted between two and nine times. The gene calls are TRBV5-8 and TRBJ2-1, with 9 bases aligning to TRBD1. Unmatched junction bases numbered 4, after V lost 4 bases and J lost 5 bases. The V gene's germline CDR1 is SGHTS and CDR2 YDEGEE. The CDR3 runs 14 residues. In DNA, the CDR3 is TGTGCCAGCAGCCTCCGGGACAGGGACAATGAGCAGTTCTTC. This codes for CASSLRDRDNEQFF.

In its sample, this clonotype was seen a few times. The chain couples TRBV10-3 to TRBJ2-7; the D call may be TRBD1 or TRBD2 (7 bases each). Trimming pared 3 bases from V and 5 bases from J, leaving 14 bases between. Per the germline V gene, CDR1 is ENHRY and CDR2 is SYGVKD. This CDR3 has 14 residues. CDR3 loop: CAISEWEGAHEQYF. The CDR3, as DNA: TGTGCCATCAGTGAATGGGAGGGGGCACACGAGCAGTACTTC.

This clonotype came up many times. V and J are TRBV20-1 and TRBJ2-3, with D perhaps TRBD2 (5 bases). V was shortened by 6 bases and J by 1 base, with 14 bases between the two germline ends. Germline V gene data show CDR1 as DFQATT and CDR2 as SNEGSKA (reference sequence). The CDR3 consists of 14 residues. The CDR3 reads CSAAERRGTDTQYF. The CDR3 DNA is TGCAGTGCCGCCGAGCGGCGGGGCACAGATACGCAGTATTTT.

The table lists this clonotype with a few counts. The chain carries TRBV5-1 and TRBJ1-2; D is perhaps TRBD1 (6 bases). Germline V gene sequence: CDR1 SGHRS, CDR2 YFSETQ. V was shortened by 4 bases and J by 6 bases, with 16 bases between the two germline ends. The CDR3 totals 14 residues. CDR3 in DNA: TGCGCCAGCAGCCTGACGGACTGGGGGCATGGCTACACCTTC. It encodes CASSLTDWGHGYTF.

The V gene is TRBV12-3 or TRBV12-4, the J gene TRBJ2-1; the match to TRBD2 covers 8 bases. V was pared by 3 bases and J by 2 bases, with 6 bases of the junction left unmatched. The CDR3 is 16 amino acids. The CDR3 is CASSLRGSGAYNEQFF. CDR3 sequence (DNA): TGTGCCAGCAGTTTGAGGGGTAGCGGGGCCTACAATGAGCAGTTCTTC.

This clonotype was counted ten times or more. CDR3 nucleotide sequence: TGTGCCAGCAGGCTAACATCCCTGGGAAGCAATCAGCCCCAGCATTTT. As protein: CASRLTSLGSNQPQHF. The genes are TRBV27 and TRBJ1-5; D unclear. Germline lookup yields CDR1 MNHEY and CDR2 SMNVEV (reference sequence). The CDR3 consists of 16 residues. The ends were cut back, 6 bases at V and 1 base at J, with 16 bases in the middle.

The chain couples TRBV15 to TRBJ2-4; TRBD2 matches 7 bases. Germline-derived CDR1 and CDR2 are LNHNV and YYDKDF (reference sequence). The CDR3 runs 15 residues. V was pared by 3 bases and J by 4 bases, with 6 bases of the junction left unmatched. The CDR3 protein is CATSSLRGVKNIQYF. CDR3 nucleotide sequence: TGTGCCACCAGCAGCCTCCGGGGGGTGAAAAACATTCAGTACTTC.

This clonotype has a handful of counts. The V and J genes are TRBV4-2 and TRBJ2-2; maybe TRBD2 (6 bases). The CDR3 spans 15 residues. The V gene lost 4 bases and the J gene lost 5 bases, with 14 bases spanning the gap. Germline CDR1 is LGHNA and CDR2 is YNFKEQ. CDR3 loop: CASSPRDWGTGELFF. CDR3 DNA: TGTGCCAGCAGCCCCCGGGACTGGGGAACCGGGGAGCTGTTTTTT.

This chain links TRBV7-3 with TRBJ2-1; 12 positions match TRBD2. CDR1 is SGHTA and CDR2 is FQGTGA in the germline V gene. Trimming at V came to 0 bases and at J to 0 bases, leaving 15 bases not matched to a gene. The CDR3 sequence is 22 residues long. The CDR3 here is CASSLTGLGLAGGKSSYNEQFF. CDR3 nucleotide sequence: TGTGCCAGCAGCTTAACAGGACTAGGGCTAGCGGGAGGGAAAAGCTCCTACAATGAGCAGTTCTTC.

This clonotype was recorded many times. The chain joins TRBV4-1 to TRBJ2-3, with D perhaps matching TRBD1 (6 bases). Germline assignment: CDR1 MGHRA and CDR2 YSYEKL. Trimming stripped 0 bases from V and 2 bases from J, with 15 bases between. The CDR3 covers 17 residues. In DNA form, the CDR3 reads TGCGCCAGCAGCCAAGAACCAGGGGCGGGCCACACAGATACGCAGTATTTT. It codes for CASSQEPGAGHTDTQYF.

This rearrangement joins TRBV7-2 to TRBJ2-7; D not certain. This CDR3 contains 13 residues. Germline CDR1 reads SGHTA; CDR2 reads FQGNSA. Trimming removed 8 bases at V and 3 bases at J, with 14 bases between. CDR3 DNA: TGTGCCAGCCAAGTATTGTGGGGCTACGAGCAGTACTTC. The encoded protein is CASQVLWGYEQYF.

The sample holds a few counts of this clonotype. This sequence joins TRBV20-1 and TRBJ2-1; TRBD2 agrees at 10 bases. V was clipped by 1 base and J by 2 bases; unmatched bases: 5. This CDR3 is 16 amino acids long. Germline CDR1 and CDR2: DFQATT and SNEGSKA (reference sequence). The chain's CDR3 is CSARVLLAGAYNEQFF. The CDR3 nucleotides are TGCAGTGCTAGAGTTCTCCTAGCGGGAGCCTACAATGAGCAGTTCTTC.

This clonotype came up a few times. CDR3 sequence: CASSPIAGRSNYGYTF. The DNA of the CDR3 is TGTGCCAGCAGCCCGATTGCAGGGAGATCTAACTATGGCTACACCTTC. The rearrangement joins TRBV3-1 to TRBJ1-2; tentatively, D is TRBD1 (5 bases). The V end lost 4 bases, the J end lost 0 bases, and 15 bases lay between the germline ends. Germline V gene lookup returns CDR1 LGHDT and CDR2 YNNKEL (reference sequence). There are 16 residues in the CDR3.

This clonotype was observed a handful of times. V and J are TRBV24-1 and TRBJ2-3, with D uncertain. Looked up from germline, CDR1 is KGHDR and CDR2 is SFDVKD. V lost 1 base and J lost 3, with 10 bases in between. This CDR3 region has 15 residues. The CDR3 region has the DNA TGTGCCACCAGTGATTTCTCCCGTGGGACAGATACGCAGTATTTT. This sequence encodes CATSDFSRGTDTQYF.

This sequence joins TRBV20-1 and TRBJ1-1; no reliable D call. Trimming stripped 3 bases from V and 2 bases from J, with 7 bases between. CDR3 size: 12 residues. Looked up from germline, CDR1 is DFQATT and CDR2 is SNEGSKA (reference sequence). The CDR3 here is CSASKVNTEAFF. CDR3 DNA sequence: TGCAGTGCTAGTAAGGTTAACACTGAAGCTTTCTTT.

Notes on this clonotype: The CDR3 does not end in the conserved phenylalanine or tryptophan, so this is likely a read error. The chain employs TRBV11-1 and TRBJ1-1, with unresolved D. This CDR3 has 18 residues. CDR1 is SGHAT, CDR2 FQDESV, per germline (reference sequence). V shed 1 base and J shed 0 bases, with 18 bases lying between them. DNA of the CDR3: TGTGCCAGCAGCTTAGGTGGCAGAGTCGCCTCTATGAACACTGAAGCTTTCCTT. Its translation is CASSLGGRVASMNTEAFL.

The CDR3 is CASSHGAAGAQYF. CDR3 coding DNA: TGTGCCAGCAGCCATGGAGCCGCAGGGGCCCAGTACTTC. The chain carries TRBV7-7 and TRBJ2-5; weak D call: TRBD1 (6 bases). Germline assignment: CDR1 SSHAT and CDR2 FNYEAQ (reference sequence). The CDR3 consists of 13 residues. V was cut by 5 bases and J by 9 bases, with 16 bases left in between.

The chain is built from TRBV24-1 and TRBJ2-2; 7 nucleotides match TRBD1. V was pared by 9 bases and J by 6 bases, with 6 bases of the junction left unmatched. Germline CDR1 KGHDR, CDR2 SFDVKD. CDR3 size: 13 residues. The CDR3 DNA reads as TGTGCCACCCGACAGGGTGGGTCCGGGGAGCTGTTTTTT. Protein product: CATRQGGSGELFF.

The chain's CDR3 is CASSYEGTGVGDEQFF. CDR3 bases: TGTGCCAGCAGTTACGAAGGGACAGGGGTAGGCGATGAGCAGTTCTTC. The chain combines TRBV6-5 with TRBJ2-1; 10 bases fit TRBD1. Germline CDR1 reads MNHEY; CDR2 reads SVGAGI. The V and J ends lost 2 bases and 8 bases, in that order; junction bases with no gene match: 9. The CDR3 spans 16 residues.

This clonotype has ten or more counts. V usage is TRBV12-3 or TRBV12-4 and J usage is TRBJ1-3, with 7 bases matching TRBD1. The J segment lost 0 bases and the V segment lost 6 bases, leaving 5 bases of the junction unmatched. This CDR3 spans 15 amino acids. The CDR3 region is CASSPDRVSGNTIYF. In DNA form, the CDR3 reads TGTGCCAGCAGCCCCGACAGGGTCTCTGGAAACACCATATATTTT.

This chain connects TRBV20-1 to TRBJ2-7; 10 nucleotides match TRBD2. The CDR3 contains 16 residues. Germline lookup yields CDR1 DFQATT and CDR2 SNEGSKA (reference sequence). V trimming: 1 base; J trimming: 3 bases; junction bases outside the gene matches: 9. DNA of the CDR3: TGCAGTGCTAGAGCAACCCGGACTAGCGGTTACTACGAGCAGTACTTC. Protein: CSARATRTSGYYEQYF.